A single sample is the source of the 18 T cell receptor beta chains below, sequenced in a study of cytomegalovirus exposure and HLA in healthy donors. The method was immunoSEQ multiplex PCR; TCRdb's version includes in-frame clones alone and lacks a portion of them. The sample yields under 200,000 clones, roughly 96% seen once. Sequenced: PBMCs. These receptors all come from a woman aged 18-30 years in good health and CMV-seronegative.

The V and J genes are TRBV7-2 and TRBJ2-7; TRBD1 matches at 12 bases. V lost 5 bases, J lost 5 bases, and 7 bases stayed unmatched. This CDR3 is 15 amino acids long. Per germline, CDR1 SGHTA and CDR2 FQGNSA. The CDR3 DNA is TGTGCCAGCAGCCGGTCCGGGACAGGGGGCCACGAGCAGTACTTC. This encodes CASSRSGTGGHEQYF. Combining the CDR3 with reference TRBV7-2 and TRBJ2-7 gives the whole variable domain GAGVSQSPSNKVTEKGKDVELRCDPISGHTALYWYRQSLGQGLEFLIYFQGNSAPDKSGLPSDRFSAERTGGSVSTLTIQRTQQEDSAVYLCASSRSGTGGHEQYFGPGTRLTVT.

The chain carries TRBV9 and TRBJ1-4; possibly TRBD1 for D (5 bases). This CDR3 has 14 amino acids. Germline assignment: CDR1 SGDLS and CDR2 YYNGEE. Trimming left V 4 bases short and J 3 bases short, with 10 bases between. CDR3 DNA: TGTGCCAGCAGCCCGCAGGGTTCTAATGAAAAACTGTTTTTT. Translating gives CASSPQGSNEKLFF. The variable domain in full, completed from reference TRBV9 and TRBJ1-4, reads DSGVTQTPKHLITATGQRVTLRCSPRSGDLSVYWYQQSLDQGLQFLIQYYNGEERAKGNILERFSAQQFPDLHSELNLSSLELGDSALYFCASSPQGSNEKLFFGSGTQLSVL.

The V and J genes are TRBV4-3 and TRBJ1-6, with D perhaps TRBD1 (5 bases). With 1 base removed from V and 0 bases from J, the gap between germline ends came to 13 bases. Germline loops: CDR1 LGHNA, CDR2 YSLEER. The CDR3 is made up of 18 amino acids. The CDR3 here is CASSQVYRGSSYNSPLHF. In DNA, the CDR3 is TGCGCCAGCAGCCAAGTGTACCGGGGGAGCTCCTATAATTCACCCCTCCACTTT.

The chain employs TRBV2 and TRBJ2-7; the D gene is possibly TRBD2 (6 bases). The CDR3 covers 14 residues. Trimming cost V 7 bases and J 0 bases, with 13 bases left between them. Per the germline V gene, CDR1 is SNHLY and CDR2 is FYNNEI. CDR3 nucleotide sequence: TGTGCCAGCACTCCCGGGGGTTACTCCTACGAGCAGTACTTC. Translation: CASTPGGYSYEQYF.

CDR3 region: CASSLVGREGETQYF. CDR3 nucleotide sequence: TGCGCCAGCAGCTTGGTAGGCAGGGAAGGAGAGACCCAGTACTTC. V gene TRBV5-1 combines with J gene TRBJ2-5, with a tentative D call TRBD1 (5 bases). Germline values: CDR1 SGHRS, CDR2 YFSETQ. CDR3 length: 15 residues. Deletions cut 0 bases from V and 4 bases from J, with 13 bases between.

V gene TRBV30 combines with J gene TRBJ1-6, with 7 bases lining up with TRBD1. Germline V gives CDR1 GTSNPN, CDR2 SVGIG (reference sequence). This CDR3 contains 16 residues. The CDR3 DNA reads TGTGCTTCAAGTTCAGGGGGATCAGGGTATAATTCACCCCTCCACTTT. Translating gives CASSSGGSGYNSPLHF. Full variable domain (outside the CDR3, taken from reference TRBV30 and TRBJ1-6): SQTIHQWPATLVQPVGSPLSLECTVEGTSNPNLYWYRQAAGRGLQLLFYSVGIGQISSEVPQNLSASRPQDRQFILSSKKLLLSDSGFYLCASSSGGSGYNSPLHFGNGTRLTVT.

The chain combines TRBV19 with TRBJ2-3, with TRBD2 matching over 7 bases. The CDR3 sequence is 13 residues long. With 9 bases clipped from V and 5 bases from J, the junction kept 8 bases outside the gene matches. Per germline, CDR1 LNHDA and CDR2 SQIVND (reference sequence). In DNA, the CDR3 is TGTGCCAGCCAGTGGGGGGGGGAAGATACGCAGTATTTT. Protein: CASQWGGEDTQYF.

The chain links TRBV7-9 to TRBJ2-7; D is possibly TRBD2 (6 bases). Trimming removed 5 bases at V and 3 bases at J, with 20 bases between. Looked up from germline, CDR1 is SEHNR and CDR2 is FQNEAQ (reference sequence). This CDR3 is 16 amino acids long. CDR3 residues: CASSPTRAGTYYEQYF. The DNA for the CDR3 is TGTGCCAGCAGCCCTACACGGGCAGGGACTTACTACGAGCAGTACTTC.

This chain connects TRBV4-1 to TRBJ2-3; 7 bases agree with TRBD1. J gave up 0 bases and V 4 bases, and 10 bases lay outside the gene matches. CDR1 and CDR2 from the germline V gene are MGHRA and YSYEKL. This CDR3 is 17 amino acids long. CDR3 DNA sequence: TGCGCCAGCAGCCCACAGACAGGGCCGTCTAGCACAGATACGCAGTATTTT. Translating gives CASSPQTGPSSTDTQYF.

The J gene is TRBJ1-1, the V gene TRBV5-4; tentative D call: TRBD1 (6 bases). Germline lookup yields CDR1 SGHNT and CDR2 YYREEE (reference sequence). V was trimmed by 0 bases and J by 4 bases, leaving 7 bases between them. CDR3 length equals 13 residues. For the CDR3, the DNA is TGTGCCAGCAGCTTGGTACAGGGCACTGAAGCTTTCTTT. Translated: CASSLVQGTEAFF.

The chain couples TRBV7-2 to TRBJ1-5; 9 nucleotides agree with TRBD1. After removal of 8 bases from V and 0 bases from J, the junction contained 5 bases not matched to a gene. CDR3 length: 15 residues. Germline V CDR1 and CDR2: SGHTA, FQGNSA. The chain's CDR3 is CASGQGTYSNQPQHF. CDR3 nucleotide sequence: TGTGCCAGCGGACAGGGGACATATAGCAATCAGCCCCAGCATTTT. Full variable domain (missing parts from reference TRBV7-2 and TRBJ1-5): GAGVSQSPSNKVTEKGKDVELRCDPISGHTALYWYRQSLGQGLEFLIYFQGNSAPDKSGLPSDRFSAERTGGSVSTLTIQRTQQEDSAVYLCASGQGTYSNQPQHFGDGTRLSIL.

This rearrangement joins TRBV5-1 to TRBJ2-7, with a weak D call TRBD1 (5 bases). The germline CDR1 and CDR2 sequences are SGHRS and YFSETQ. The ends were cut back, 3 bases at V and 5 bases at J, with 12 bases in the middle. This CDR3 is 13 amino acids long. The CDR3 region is CASSSKDSHEQYF. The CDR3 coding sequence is TGCGCCAGCAGCTCAAAAGACAGTCACGAGCAGTACTTC.

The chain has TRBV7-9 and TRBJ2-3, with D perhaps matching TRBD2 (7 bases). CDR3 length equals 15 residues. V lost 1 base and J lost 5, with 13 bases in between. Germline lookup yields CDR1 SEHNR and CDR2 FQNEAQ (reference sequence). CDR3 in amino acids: CASSLGSGGRDTQYF. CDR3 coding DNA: TGTGCCAGCAGCTTAGGTTCGGGGGGCAGAGATACGCAGTATTTT.

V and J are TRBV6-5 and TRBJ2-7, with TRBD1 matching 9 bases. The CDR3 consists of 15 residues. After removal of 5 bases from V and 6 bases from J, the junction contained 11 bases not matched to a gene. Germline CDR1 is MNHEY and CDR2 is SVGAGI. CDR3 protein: CASSTNRDRVPEQYF. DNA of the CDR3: TGTGCCAGCAGTACCAACCGGGACAGGGTCCCCGAGCAGTACTTC.

Here the CDR3 reads CASSQGQGAWEQYF. The DNA of the CDR3 is TGCGCCAGCAGCCAAGGACAGGGGGCTTGGGAGCAGTACTTC. The chain uses TRBV4-3 and TRBJ2-7; TRBD1 aligns across 10 bases. CDR1 and CDR2 from the germline V gene are LGHNA and YSLEER. The V gene end was trimmed by 1 base and the J gene end by 7 bases; junction bases not matched to a gene: 4. This CDR3 is 14 amino acids long.

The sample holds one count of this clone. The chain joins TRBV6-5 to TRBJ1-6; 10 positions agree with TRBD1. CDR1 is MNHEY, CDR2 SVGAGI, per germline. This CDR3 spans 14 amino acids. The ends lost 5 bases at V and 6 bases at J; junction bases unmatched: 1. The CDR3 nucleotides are TGTGCCAGCAGTCGGGACAGGGGTAATTCACCCCTCCACTTT. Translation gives CASSRDRGNSPLHF.

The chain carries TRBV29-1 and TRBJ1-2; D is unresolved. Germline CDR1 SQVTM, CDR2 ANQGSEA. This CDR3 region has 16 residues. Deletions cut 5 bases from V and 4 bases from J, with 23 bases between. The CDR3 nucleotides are TGCAGCGTTAATGCAAAGGGAGGATCCCAACTCTATGGCTACACCTTC. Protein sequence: CSVNAKGGSQLYGYTF. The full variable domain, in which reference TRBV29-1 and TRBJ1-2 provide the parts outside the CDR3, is SAVISQKPSRDICQRGTSLTIQCQVDSQVTMMFWYRQQPGQSLTLIATANQGSEATYESGFVIDKFPISRPNLTFSTLTVSNMSPEDSSIYLCSVNAKGGSQLYGYTFGSGTRLTVV.

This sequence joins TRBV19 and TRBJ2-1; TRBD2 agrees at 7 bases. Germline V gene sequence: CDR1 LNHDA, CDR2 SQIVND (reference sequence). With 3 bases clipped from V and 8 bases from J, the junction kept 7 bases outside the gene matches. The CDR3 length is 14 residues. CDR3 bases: TGTGCCAGTAGTATGCCGGGGACTATAGATGAGCAGTTCTTC. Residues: CASSMPGTIDEQFF.